The next 22 T cell receptor beta chains were all read from a single sample in a study of response to subunit inactivated influenza vaccine. TCRdb re-derived calls from the RT-PCR reads in MiXCR, one entry per CDR3 protein. This table has roughly 700,000 distinct CDR3 sequences, approximately 15% appearing once. Sequencing used PBMCs from blood, obtained approximately 15 days before vaccination. These receptors came from a man aged 45-60 years who received an inactivated influenza vaccine.

J is TRBJ2-5 and V is TRBV7-2; TRBD1 is a possible D gene (6 bases). Germline V gives CDR1 SGHTA, CDR2 FQGNSA. V was cut by 9 bases and J by 5 bases, with 16 bases left in between. The CDR3 covers 13 residues. CDR3 coding DNA: TGTGCCAGTAAAAAACAGGGACGGGAGACCCAGTACTTC. It is translated as CASKKQGRETQYF.

The chain joins TRBV5-6 to TRBJ2-5; D is uncertain. The CDR3 is 13 residues long. V was clipped by 1 base and J by 3 bases, with 7 bases between them. Germline CDR1 SGHDT, CDR2 YYEEEE. The CDR3 nucleotides are TGTGCCAGCAGCTTGAGTTTGGAAGAGACCCAGTACTTC. It translates to CASSLSLEETQYF.

This clonotype was recorded a few times. V gene TRBV7-2 combines with J gene TRBJ2-5; no clear D gene. V was clipped by 1 base and J by 5 bases, with 8 bases between them. Germline-derived CDR1 and CDR2 are SGHTA and FQGNSA. This CDR3 contains 13 residues. CDR3 nucleotide sequence: TGTGCCAGCAGCTTAGTGCAGAGGGAGACCCAGTACTTC. Translation: CASSLVQRETQYF.

The chain couples TRBV6-5 to TRBJ2-3; D not resolved. CDR1 MNHEY and CDR2 SVGAGI come from the germline V gene. Trimming cost V 2 bases and J 1 base, with 10 bases left between them. The CDR3 spans 15 residues. CDR3 bases: TGTGCCAGCAGTTACACGAATTTGGGCACAGATACGCAGTATTTT. Its protein is CASSYTNLGTDTQYF.

A remark on this clonotype: The germline gene is not matched at one end of the junction; a read error may be the cause. The rearrangement links TRBV20-1 to TRBJ1-2; 10 nucleotides align to TRBD1. The CDR3 consists of 15 residues. Germline V gives CDR1 DFQATT, CDR2 SNEGSKA (reference sequence). The CDR3 DNA reads as TGCTGTGCTCCCCCGGGACAGGGGCCTGGATATGGCTACACCTTC. This translates into CCAPPGQGPGYGYTF.

There are a few counts of this clonotype. The CDR3 protein is CASSYSAGGTDTQYF. CDR3 DNA: TGTGCCAGCAGTTACTCAGCGGGGGGCACAGATACGCAGTATTTT. The chain has TRBV6-2 or TRBV6-3 and TRBJ2-3; 8 positions match TRBD2. The length of the CDR3 is 15 residues. CDR1 and CDR2 from the germline V gene are MNHEY and SVGEGT. With V trimmed by 0 bases and J by 1 base, 0 bases remained unmatched.

This clonotype was detected a few times. DNA of the CDR3: TGTGCCAGCAGTGTGGGGGGATACGCCTACAATGAGCAGTTCTTC. It translates to CASSVGGYAYNEQFF. V and J are TRBV25-1 and TRBJ2-1; D possibly corresponds to TRBD2 (6 bases). Germline V lookup: CDR1 MGHDK, CDR2 SYGVNS. Trimming stripped 4 bases from V and 2 bases from J, with 12 bases between. The CDR3 consists of 15 residues.

This clonotype was detected many times. The chain links TRBV18 to TRBJ1-3, with D uncertain. Trimming took 2 bases from V and 0 from J, leaving 5 bases between them. The V gene's germline CDR1 is KGHSH and CDR2 LQKENI. This CDR3 is built from 14 residues. The CDR3, as DNA: TGTGCCAGCTCACCAGGGTCCTCTGGAAACACCATATATTTT. It yields the protein CASSPGSSGNTIYF.

The chain is built from TRBV10-3 and TRBJ2-3; 8 bases line up with TRBD2. The CDR3 is 18 residues long. The V gene's germline CDR1 is ENHRY and CDR2 SYGVKD. Trimming took 0 bases from V and 0 from J; bases not matched to a gene: 8. The CDR3 here is CAISESVGAGASTDTQYF. The CDR3 DNA sequence: TGTGCCATCAGTGAGTCCGTGGGAGCGGGGGCTAGCACAGATACGCAGTATTTT.

This clonotype came up many times. CDR3 residues: CASSPEGSNTGELFF. In DNA form, the CDR3 reads TGTGCCAGCAGTCCCGAGGGATCGAACACCGGGGAGCTGTTTTTT. V usage is TRBV6-2 or TRBV6-3 and J usage is TRBJ2-2; D perhaps matches TRBD2 (5 bases). Germline CDR1 reads MNHEY; CDR2 reads SVGEGT. V was pared by 5 bases and J by 0 bases, with 10 bases between. The CDR3 loop spans 15 amino acids.

The CDR3 DNA reads TGTGCCAGCAGCTTACTCTCCTACCGTGGGGCCAACGTCCTGACTTTC. Translated: CASSLLSYRGANVLTF. This chain joins TRBV4-2 and TRBJ2-6; D is unclear. The CDR3 spans 16 residues. The germline V gene has CDR1 LGHNA and CDR2 YNFKEQ. Trimming stripped 5 bases from V and 3 bases from J, with 14 bases between.

This clonotype was counted at least ten times. The rearrangement links TRBV7-2 to TRBJ1-1; D may be TRBD1 (5 bases). Germline-derived CDR1 and CDR2 are SGHTA and FQGNSA. There are 13 residues in the CDR3. Trimming pared 0 bases from V and 6 bases from J, leaving 8 bases between. The CDR3 region is CASSLAGGAEAFF. The CDR3 region has the DNA TGTGCCAGCAGCTTAGCGGGGGGGGCTGAAGCTTTCTTT. Supplemented by reference TRBV7-2 and TRBJ1-1, the full variable domain reads GAGVSQSPSNKVTEKGKDVELRCDPISGHTALYWYRQSLGQGLEFLIYFQGNSAPDKSGLPSDRFSAERTGGSVSTLTIQRTQQEDSAVYLCASSLAGGAEAFFGQGTRLTVV.

The V call is TRBV28, the J call TRBJ2-3; TRBD1 aligns across 7 bases. V was clipped by 1 base and J by 1 base; unmatched bases: 5. The CDR3 consists of 16 residues. Germline V gene lookup returns CDR1 MDHEN and CDR2 SYDVKM. The CDR3: CASSLYAGGGTDTQYF. DNA of the CDR3: TGTGCCAGCAGTTTATATGCAGGGGGTGGCACAGATACGCAGTATTTT.

This clonotype was seen at least ten times. The chain uses TRBV15 and TRBJ2-1; D gene ambiguous. With 1 base removed from V and 2 bases from J, the gap between germline ends came to 9 bases. Germline CDR1 LNHNV, CDR2 YYDKDF (reference sequence). The CDR3 totals 15 residues. CDR3 amino acids: CATSRGDNPYNEQFF. DNA for the CDR3: TGTGCCACCAGCAGAGGGGATAACCCCTACAATGAGCAGTTCTTC.

The chain carries TRBV6-5 and TRBJ1-3, with TRBD1 matching over 8 bases. The CDR3 covers 15 residues. Germline CDR1 MNHEY, CDR2 SVGAGI. J lost 2 bases, V lost 4 bases, and 4 bases had no gene match. CDR3: CASSWTGTTGNTIYF. The CDR3 DNA is TGTGCCAGCAGTTGGACAGGGACTACTGGAAACACCATATATTTT.

The chain couples TRBV20-1 to TRBJ1-5; 8 positions match TRBD1. Germline loops: CDR1 DFQATT, CDR2 SNEGSKA (reference sequence). The V and J ends lost 4 bases and 5 bases, in that order; junction bases with no gene match: 4. This CDR3 contains 13 residues. The chain's CDR3 is CSAMTGVDQPQHF. The CDR3 bases are TGCAGTGCTATGACAGGGGTGGATCAGCCCCAGCATTTT.

The chain has TRBV6-2 or TRBV6-3 and TRBJ2-7; 10 positions agree with TRBD2. Germline CDR1 MNHEY, CDR2 SVGEGT. CDR3 length equals 20 residues. Trimming cost V 2 bases and J 0 bases; bases outside gene matches: 16. This chain's CDR3 is CASSYTIAASGSMFSYEQYF. As DNA, the CDR3 is TGTGCCAGCAGTTACACTATAGCGGCTAGCGGGAGTATGTTCTCCTACGAGCAGTACTTC.

The chain has TRBV28 and TRBJ2-5, with 7 positions matching TRBD2. Germline CDR1 and CDR2: MDHEN and SYDVKM. J was trimmed by 5 bases and V by 6 bases; bases with no gene match: 9. This CDR3 is 14 amino acids long. The CDR3 DNA is TGTGCCAGCAGCGGCCCTGAGGGAGGGGAGACCCAGTACTTC. Protein product: CASSGPEGGETQYF.

This clonotype was found many times. This sequence joins TRBV5-1 and TRBJ2-2; no reliable D call. V lost 3 bases and J lost 7, with 4 bases in between. The CDR3 covers 11 residues. CDR1 is SGHRS and CDR2 is YFSETQ in the germline V gene. CDR3 protein: CASSYLGELFF. CDR3 sequence (DNA): TGCGCCAGCAGCTACCTCGGGGAGCTGTTTTTT. The full variable domain, with the rest looked up from reference TRBV5-1 and TRBJ2-2, is KAGVTQTPRYLIKTRGQQVTLSCSPISGHRSVSWYQQTPGQGLQFLFEYFSETQRNKGNFPGRFSGRQFSNSRSEMNVSTLELGDSALYLCASSYLGELFFGEGSRLTVL.

This clonotype occurred a few times. The chain is built from TRBV4-2 and TRBJ1-1; 9 positions match TRBD1. Germline V gene lookup returns CDR1 LGHNA and CDR2 YNFKEQ. The CDR3 sequence is 19 residues long. Trimming removed 3 bases from V and 2 bases from J; junction bases left unmatched: 16. CDR3 nucleotides: TGTGCCAGCAGCCAGGACAGGGGACGGACAGGGGACTCAAACACTGAAGCTTTCTTT. Its protein product is CASSQDRGRTGDSNTEAFF.

This clonotype was found a few times. This chain joins TRBV19 and TRBJ2-1, with 9 positions matching TRBD1. V lost 4 bases to trimming and J lost 9 bases; unmatched junction nucleotides: 10. CDR3 length equals 15 residues. Germline assignment: CDR1 LNHDA and CDR2 SQIVND (reference sequence). The CDR3 is CASSRGDRVVSEQFF. CDR3 nucleotides: TGTGCCAGTAGTAGGGGGGACAGGGTAGTGAGTGAGCAGTTCTTC.

The gene calls are TRBV20-1 and TRBJ2-1; 11 nucleotides agree with TRBD2. J lost 1 base, V lost 4 bases, and 6 bases had no gene match. The germline gives CDR1 DFQATT, CDR2 SNEGSKA (reference sequence). CDR3 length: 16 amino acids. The CDR3 spells CSAMEGLAESYNEQFF. The CDR3 bases are TGCAGTGCTATGGAGGGACTAGCGGAGTCCTACAATGAGCAGTTCTTC.